One TCR beta chain is described in this entry. As processed by the authors: Estimation of nucleated cell counts relied on the amplification of reference gene primers. Method: immunoSEQ multiplex PCR; TCRdb's copy keeps in-frame clones and lacks some. The V and J calls and clone size are taken from that table; D and trimming were inferred from the DNA. The profile covers approximately 300,000 clones, with about 90% appearing a single time and 4.5% to 7% taken by the ten largest. The CDR3 spans 13 residues. V was clipped by 8 bases and J by 1 base, with 12 bases between them. Germline V gene sequence: CDR1 MNHEY, CDR2 SVGAGI. These data originate in a study of blood T cell repertoires in COVID-19. Study at large: Donors in the United States, Italy and Spain gave samples during acute or convalescent COVID-19.

Ages ranged from about 18 to 90 years, with residence in about 23 US areas. Either two negative PCRs, clearance, or symptom resolution qualified Cohort 3 donors as recovered. Sample: PBMCs or T cells enriched from blood (not recorded which). The rearrangement joins TRBV6-5 to TRBJ2-7, with a tentative D call TRBD2 (7 bases). The clonotype originates from a woman aged 25 to 39 who had recovered from COVID-19. As DNA, the CDR3 is TGTGCCAGCTCGGGAGGACAGTCCTACGAGCAGTACTTC. It yields the protein CASSGGQSYEQYF.